Shown below are 19 T cell receptor beta chains from a single sample sequenced in a study of blood T cells in healthy people across ages (dated by TCRdb to between 2015 and 2016). The library was prepared using 5' RACE. TCRdb names Illumina HiSeq 2500 as the instrument used. A second PCR of about 6 to 12 cycles was run with a J-beta primer mix and a sample-barcoded 5' primer. The public reads were reanalyzed by TCRdb: fastp trimming at Q25, MiXCR alignment, in-frame beta chains only. Under each unique CDR3 protein, matching rows form one entry showing the most common genes and DNA. The sample table holds 790,000 or so distinct CDR3 sequences, of which approximately 60% were seen once. Roughly 24% of the sample rests with the top ten. Sample: blood. These receptors came from a man aged 40-49 years in good health.

The CDR3 reads CASSQFAGGPVYEQYF. CDR3 in DNA: TGCGCCAGCAGCCAATTTGCGGGAGGGCCGGTATACGAGCAGTACTTC. The chain employs TRBV4-1 and TRBJ2-7, with TRBD2 matching over 9 bases. With 2 bases clipped from V and 4 bases from J, the junction kept 9 bases outside the gene matches. CDR1 and CDR2 from the germline V gene are MGHRA and YSYEKL. The CDR3 consists of 16 residues.

As to this clonotype: Being one base from a much bigger clone, this may be a read error. The rearrangement uses TRBV27 and TRBJ2-7, with D perhaps TRBD1 or TRBD2 (5 bases each). This CDR3 is 14 amino acids long. CDR1 and CDR2 (germline): MNHEY, SMNVEV (reference sequence). The CDR3 spells CASSVSGPNYEQYF. CDR3 nucleotides: TGTGCCAGCAGTGTATCGGGACCGAACTACGAGCAGTACTTC.

The chain couples TRBV12-3 or TRBV12-4 to TRBJ2-5, with unresolved D. V was cut by 1 base and J by 5 bases, with 8 bases left in between. The CDR3 extends over 13 amino acids. CDR3 DNA sequence: TGTGCCAGCAGTTTAGATCAGATGGAGACCCAGTACTTC. It translates to CASSLDQMETQYF.

The V call is TRBV29-1, the J call TRBJ2-2; unclear D gene. Trimming removed 4 bases at V and 1 base at J, with 7 bases between. The CDR3 is 13 amino acids. Per germline, CDR1 SQVTM and CDR2 ANQGSEA. This chain's CDR3 is CSVAQMNTGELFF. CDR3 in DNA: TGCAGCGTTGCCCAGATGAACACCGGGGAGCTGTTTTTT.

The chain joins TRBV28 to TRBJ1-2, with D perhaps matching TRBD1 (5 bases). The germline CDR1 and CDR2 sequences are MDHEN and SYDVKM. The CDR3 extends over 11 amino acids. V was cut by 10 bases and J by 5 bases, with 11 bases left in between. CDR3 sequence reads: CATAGRYGYTF. DNA of the CDR3: TGTGCCACTGCAGGGCGGTATGGCTACACCTTC.

The chain couples TRBV7-2 to TRBJ2-1, with D possibly matching TRBD2 (6 bases). Trimming cost V 3 bases and J 11 bases, with 11 bases left between them. The V gene's germline CDR1 is SGHTA and CDR2 FQGNSA. The CDR3 is made up of 12 amino acids. CDR3 DNA: TGTGCCAGCAGCTTGGAGGGGCGGAAGCAGTTCTTC. This gives the protein CASSLEGRKQFF.

There are a few counts of this clonotype. This chain links TRBV5-6 with TRBJ2-7; TRBD2 might be the D (6 bases). CDR1 and CDR2 from the germline V gene are SGHDT and YYEEEE. This CDR3 is built from 15 residues. The V and J ends lost 3 bases and 3 bases respectively, with 16 bases between them. The CDR3: CASSSRLGGLYEQYF. CDR3 in DNA: TGTGCCAGCAGCTCTAGACTAGGCGGACTCTACGAGCAGTACTTC.

Written as DNA, the CDR3 is TGTGCCAGCAGCACCGGACGAGCGGGAGGGGAGACCCAGTACTTC. Protein product: CASSTGRAGGETQYF. The chain recombines TRBV7-2 with TRBJ2-7, with 10 bases lining up with TRBD2. With the DNA end fitting TRBJ2-5 better, the J assignment may be wrong. Germline CDR1 and CDR2: SGHTA and FQGNSA. This CDR3 region has 15 residues.

The chain couples TRBV9 to TRBJ1-5; 8 bases align to TRBD1. This CDR3 region has 14 residues. The junction had 5 bases not matched to a gene; V was cut back by 5 bases and J by 4 bases. Germline V gene data show CDR1 as SGDLS and CDR2 as YYNGEE. The CDR3 DNA reads TGTGCCAGCAGTTTGACAGGGGAGAATCAGCCCCAGCATTTT. The encoded protein is CASSLTGENQPQHF.

The V gene is TRBV28, the J gene TRBJ2-4; either TRBD1 or TRBD2 may supply D (5 bases each). The J call may be faulty, since TRBJ2-7 better matches the DNA end. Germline V gene sequence: CDR1 MDHEN, CDR2 SYDVKM. There are 16 residues in the CDR3. This chain's CDR3 is CASSFNGDADTYEQYF. The CDR3 region has the DNA TGTGCCAGCAGTTTTAACGGGGACGCAGACACCTACGAGCAGTACTTC.

This clonotype has more than one count but fewer than ten. The chain combines TRBV7-3 with TRBJ2-1; 10 bases are a match to TRBD2. This CDR3 spans 15 amino acids. Germline CDR1 SGHTA, CDR2 FQGTGA. V lost 4 bases to trimming and J lost 8 bases; unmatched junction nucleotides: 8. The CDR3 spells CASSSGGSGGDEQFF. The CDR3 nucleotides are TGTGCCAGCAGCTCCGGGGGGAGCGGGGGGGATGAGCAGTTCTTC.

V usage is TRBV9 and J usage is TRBJ2-5; TRBD2 might be the D (5 bases). V gave up 3 bases and J gave up 2 bases, with 17 bases separating them. The CDR3 covers 16 residues. Germline-derived CDR1 and CDR2 are SGDLS and YYNGEE. The CDR3 DNA reads TGTGCCAGCAGCGAGGGCCTAGCTTTAGGGCAAGAGACCCAGTACTTC. This gives the protein CASSEGLALGQETQYF. Filled out from reference TRBV9 and TRBJ2-5, the complete variable domain reads DSGVTQTPKHLITATGQRVTLRCSPRSGDLSVYWYQQSLDQGLQFLIQYYNGEERAKGNILERFSAQQFPDLHSELNLSSLELGDSALYFCASSEGLALGQETQYFGPGTRLLVL.

This clonotype was counted a single time. The chain employs TRBV7-6 and TRBJ2-1; the match to TRBD2 covers 9 bases. The CDR3 has 19 residues. The germline gives CDR1 SGHVS, CDR2 FNYEAQ. J lost 7 bases, V lost 5 bases, and 21 bases had no gene match. CDR3 nucleotide sequence: TGTGCCAGCAGCCCGAGGGGGCTAGCGGGAAAGGTTAGGGGAAATGAGCAGTTCTTC. Its translation: CASSPRGLAGKVRGNEQFF.

The chain employs TRBV7-2 and TRBJ2-7, with unresolved D. Trimming left V 2 bases short and J 2 bases short, with 13 bases between. This CDR3 region has 15 residues. Germline assignment: CDR1 SGHTA and CDR2 FQGNSA. The CDR3 is CASSLLLWKAYEQYF. The CDR3 nucleotides are TGTGCCAGCAGCTTATTATTATGGAAAGCCTACGAGCAGTACTTC.

The chain couples TRBV12-3 or TRBV12-4 to TRBJ1-1, with a tentative D call TRBD1 (5 bases). The CDR3 has 14 amino acids. Between the trimmed V and J ends, which lost 0 bases and 3 bases, there was a span of 8 bases. The CDR3 reads CASSLARGYTEAFF. As DNA, the CDR3 is TGTGCCAGCAGTTTAGCGCGGGGGTACACTGAAGCTTTCTTT.

The chain carries TRBV5-8 and TRBJ2-3; 11 bases agree with TRBD2. Losses at the gene ends were 0 bases for V and 0 bases for J; bases not matched to a gene: 6. Germline loops: CDR1 SGHTS, CDR2 YDEGEE. CDR3 length: 18 residues. The CDR3 region has the DNA TGTGCCAGCAGCTTGGGACTAGCGGGGACTACTAGCACAGATACGCAGTATTTT. This translates into CASSLGLAGTTSTDTQYF.

Note on this clonotype: The junction shows a germline mismatch at one end, possibly a read error. The gene calls are TRBV7-2 and TRBJ1-5; D perhaps matches TRBD1 (6 bases). Germline loops: CDR1 SGHTA, CDR2 FQGNSA. The CDR3 contains 16 residues. The CDR3 protein is CVSSFRGTYGNQPQHF. CDR3 nucleotide sequence: TGTGTCAGCAGCTTTCGCGGGACATACGGCAATCAGCCCCAGCATTTT.

This chain links TRBV4-2 with TRBJ1-1, with a possible D match to TRBD1 (5 bases). The CDR3 is 15 residues long. V was clipped by 6 bases and J by 4 bases, with 18 bases between them. Germline V lookup: CDR1 LGHNA, CDR2 YNFKEQ. The CDR3 coding sequence is TGTGCCAGCAGTTCCCGGGGGGGTTCCGTCACTGAAGCTTTCTTT. Its translation is CASSSRGGSVTEAFF.

CDR3 in DNA: TGCAGTGCTAGAGTTTTCGGGCGGGAGCAAGGCGATGAGCAGTACTTC. This translates into CSARVFGREQGDEQYF. The chain employs TRBV20-1 and TRBJ2-1; 7 bases match TRBD2. The DNA end is more similar to TRBJ2-7, so the J call may be wrong. The CDR3 length is 16 residues. In germline, CDR1 is DFQATT, CDR2 SNEGSKA (reference sequence).